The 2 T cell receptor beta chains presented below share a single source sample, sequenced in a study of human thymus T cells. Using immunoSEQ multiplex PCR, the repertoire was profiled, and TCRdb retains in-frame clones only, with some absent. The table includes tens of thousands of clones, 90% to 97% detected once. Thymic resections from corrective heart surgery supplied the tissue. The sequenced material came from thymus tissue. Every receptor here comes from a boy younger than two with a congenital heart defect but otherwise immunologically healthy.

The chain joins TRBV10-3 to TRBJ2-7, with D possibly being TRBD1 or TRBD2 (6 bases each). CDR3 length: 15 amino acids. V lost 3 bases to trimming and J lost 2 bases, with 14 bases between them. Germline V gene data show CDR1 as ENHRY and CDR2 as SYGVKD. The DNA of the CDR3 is TGTGCCATCAGTGAAGGAGGGGGGATCGCCTACGAGCAGTACTTC. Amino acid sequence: CAISEGGGIAYEQYF.

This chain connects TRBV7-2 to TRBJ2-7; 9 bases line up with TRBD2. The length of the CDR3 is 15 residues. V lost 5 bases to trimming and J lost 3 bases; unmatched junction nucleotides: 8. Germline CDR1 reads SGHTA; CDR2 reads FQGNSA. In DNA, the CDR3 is TGTGCCAGCAGCCAGCCCGGGACTAGCTGCTACGAGCAGTACTTC. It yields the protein CASSQPGTSCYEQYF.